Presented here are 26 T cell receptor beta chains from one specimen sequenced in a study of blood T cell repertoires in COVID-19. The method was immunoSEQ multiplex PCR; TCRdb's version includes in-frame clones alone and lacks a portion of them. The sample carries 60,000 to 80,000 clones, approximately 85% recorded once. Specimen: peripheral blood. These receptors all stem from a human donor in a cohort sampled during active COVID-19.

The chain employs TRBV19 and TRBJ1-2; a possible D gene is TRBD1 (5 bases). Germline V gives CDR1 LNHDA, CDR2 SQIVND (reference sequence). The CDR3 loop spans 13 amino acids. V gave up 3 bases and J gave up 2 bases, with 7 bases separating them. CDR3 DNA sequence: TGTGCCAGTAGTATGGCAGGGAACTATGGCTACACCTTC. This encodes CASSMAGNYGYTF.

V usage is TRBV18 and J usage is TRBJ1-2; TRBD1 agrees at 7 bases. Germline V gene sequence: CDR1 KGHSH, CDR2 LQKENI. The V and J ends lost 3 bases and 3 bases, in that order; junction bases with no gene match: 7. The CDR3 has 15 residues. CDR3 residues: CASSPTTGNDYGYTF. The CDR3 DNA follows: TGTGCCAGCTCACCCACGACAGGGAACGACTATGGCTACACCTTC. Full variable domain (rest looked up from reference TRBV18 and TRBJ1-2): NAGVMQNPRHLVRRRGQEARLRCSPMKGHSHVYWYRQLPEEGLKFMVYLQKENIIDESGMPKERFSAEFPKEGPSILRIQQVVRGDSAAYFCASSPTTGNDYGYTFGSGTRLTVV.

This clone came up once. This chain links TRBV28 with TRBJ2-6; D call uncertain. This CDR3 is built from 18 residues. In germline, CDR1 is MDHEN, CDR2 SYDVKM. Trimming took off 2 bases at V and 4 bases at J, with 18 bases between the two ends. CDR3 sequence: CASSLDPTAGWGANVLTF. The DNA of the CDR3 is TGTGCCAGCAGTTTAGATCCGACCGCCGGGTGGGGGGCCAACGTCCTGACTTTC.

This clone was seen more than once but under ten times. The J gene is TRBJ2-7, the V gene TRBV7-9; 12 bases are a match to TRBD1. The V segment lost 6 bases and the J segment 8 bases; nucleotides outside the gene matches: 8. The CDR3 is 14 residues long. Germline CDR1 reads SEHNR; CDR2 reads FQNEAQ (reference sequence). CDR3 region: CASRSRGQGAKQYF. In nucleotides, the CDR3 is TGTGCCAGCAGGTCCCGGGGACAGGGGGCAAAGCAGTACTTC.

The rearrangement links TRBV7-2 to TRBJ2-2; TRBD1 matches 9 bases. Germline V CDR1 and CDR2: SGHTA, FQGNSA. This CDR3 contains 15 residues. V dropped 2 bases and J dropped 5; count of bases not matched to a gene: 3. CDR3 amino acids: CASSLLGQGTGELFF. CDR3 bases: TGTGCCAGCAGCTTACTTGGACAGGGGACCGGGGAGCTGTTTTTT.

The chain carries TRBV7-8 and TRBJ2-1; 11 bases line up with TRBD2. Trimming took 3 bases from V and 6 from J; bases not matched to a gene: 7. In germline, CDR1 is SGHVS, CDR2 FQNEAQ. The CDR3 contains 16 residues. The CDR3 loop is CASSLETSGIVNEQFF. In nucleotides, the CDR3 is TGTGCCAGCAGCTTGGAGACTAGCGGGATCGTCAATGAGCAGTTCTTC. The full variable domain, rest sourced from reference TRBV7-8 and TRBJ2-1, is GAGVSQSPRYKVAKRGQDVALRCDPISGHVSLFWYQQALGQGPEFLTYFQNEAQLDKSGLPSDRFFAERPEGSVSTLKIQRTQQEDSAVYLCASSLETSGIVNEQFFGPGTRLTVL.

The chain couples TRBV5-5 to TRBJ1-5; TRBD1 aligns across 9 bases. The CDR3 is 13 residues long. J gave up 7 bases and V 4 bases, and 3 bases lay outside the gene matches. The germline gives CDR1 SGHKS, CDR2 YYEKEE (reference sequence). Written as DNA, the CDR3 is TGTGCCAGCAGCCGGGACAGGGTCCAGCCCCAGCATTTT. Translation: CASSRDRVQPQHF.

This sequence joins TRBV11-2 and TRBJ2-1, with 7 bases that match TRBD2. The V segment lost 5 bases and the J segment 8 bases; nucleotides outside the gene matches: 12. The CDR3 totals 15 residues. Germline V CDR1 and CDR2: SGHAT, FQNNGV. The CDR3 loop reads CASSPRTSSTDEQFF. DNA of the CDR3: TGTGCCAGCAGCCCCCGGACTAGTTCTACGGATGAGCAGTTCTTC.

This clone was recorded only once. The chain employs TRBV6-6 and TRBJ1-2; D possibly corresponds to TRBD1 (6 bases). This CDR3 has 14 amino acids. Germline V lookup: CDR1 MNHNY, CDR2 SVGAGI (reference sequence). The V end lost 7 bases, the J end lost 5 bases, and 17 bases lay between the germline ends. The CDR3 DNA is TGTGCCAGCAACCCTCAGGGGATTAGGTATGGCTACACCTTC. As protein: CASNPQGIRYGYTF.

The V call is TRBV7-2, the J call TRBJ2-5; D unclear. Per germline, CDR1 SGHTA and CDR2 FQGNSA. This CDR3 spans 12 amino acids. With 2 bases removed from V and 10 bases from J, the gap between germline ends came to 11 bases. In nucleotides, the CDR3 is TGTGCCAGCAGCTTATATACGGGTGACCAGTACTTC. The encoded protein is CASSLYTGDQYF. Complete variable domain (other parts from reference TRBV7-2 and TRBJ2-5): GAGVSQSPSNKVTEKGKDVELRCDPISGHTALYWYRQSLGQGLEFLIYFQGNSAPDKSGLPSDRFSAERTGGSVSTLTIQRTQQEDSAVYLCASSLYTGDQYFGPGTRLLVL.

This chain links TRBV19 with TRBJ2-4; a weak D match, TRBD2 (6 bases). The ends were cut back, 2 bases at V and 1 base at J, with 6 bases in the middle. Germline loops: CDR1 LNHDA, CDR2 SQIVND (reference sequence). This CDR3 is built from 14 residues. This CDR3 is CASSIRGAKNIQYF. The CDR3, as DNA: TGTGCCAGTAGTATACGGGGGGCCAAAAACATTCAGTACTTC.

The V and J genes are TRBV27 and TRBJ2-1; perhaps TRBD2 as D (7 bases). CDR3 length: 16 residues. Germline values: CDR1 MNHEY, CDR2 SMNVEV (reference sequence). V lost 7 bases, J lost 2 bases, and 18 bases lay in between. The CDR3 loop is CASNPFPGGTYNEQFF. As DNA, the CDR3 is TGTGCCAGCAATCCCTTTCCGGGGGGCACCTACAATGAGCAGTTCTTC.

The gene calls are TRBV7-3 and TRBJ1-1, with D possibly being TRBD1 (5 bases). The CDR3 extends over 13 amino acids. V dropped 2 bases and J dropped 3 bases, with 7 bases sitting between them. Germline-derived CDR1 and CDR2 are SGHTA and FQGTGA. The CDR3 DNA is TGTGCCAGCAGCTTACAGGGCTACACTGAAGCTTTCTTT. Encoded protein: CASSLQGYTEAFF.

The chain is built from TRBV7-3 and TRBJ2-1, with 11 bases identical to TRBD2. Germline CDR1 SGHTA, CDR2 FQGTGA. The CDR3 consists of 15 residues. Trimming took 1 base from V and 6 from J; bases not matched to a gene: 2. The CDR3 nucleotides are TGTGCCAGCAGCTTAAGTAGCGGGGGGGCCAATGAGCAGTTCTTC. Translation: CASSLSSGGANEQFF.

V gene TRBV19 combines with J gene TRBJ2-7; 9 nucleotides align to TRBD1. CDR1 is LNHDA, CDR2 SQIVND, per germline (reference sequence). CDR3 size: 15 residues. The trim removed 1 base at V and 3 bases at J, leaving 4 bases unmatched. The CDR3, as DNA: TGTGCCAGTAGTATAGGGGGACAGGGTAACTACGAGCAGTACTTC. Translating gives CASSIGGQGNYEQYF.

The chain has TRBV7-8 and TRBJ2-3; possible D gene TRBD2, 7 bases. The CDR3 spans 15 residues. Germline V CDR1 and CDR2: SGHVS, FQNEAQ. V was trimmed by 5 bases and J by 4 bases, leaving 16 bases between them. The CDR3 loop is CASSRGGVEADTQYF. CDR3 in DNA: TGTGCCAGCAGCCGAGGGGGGGTGGAGGCAGATACGCAGTATTTT.

As DNA, the CDR3 is TGTGCCAGCAGTTACGCAGGTCATAGCAATCAGCCCCAGCATTTT. Amino acid sequence: CASSYAGHSNQPQHF. V is TRBV6-2 or TRBV6-3 and J is TRBJ1-5; D is unresolved. Germline loops: CDR1 MNHEY, CDR2 SVGEGT. Trimming took 2 bases from V and 0 from J, leaving 8 bases between them. The CDR3 runs 15 residues.

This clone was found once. The CDR3 here is CATSDRNTGELFF. CDR3 DNA sequence: TGTGCCACCAGTGACAGAAACACCGGGGAGCTGTTTTTT. The chain combines TRBV24-1 with TRBJ2-2; D gene uncertain. This CDR3 comprises 13 residues. Trimming left V 4 bases short and J 2 bases short, with 4 bases between. Looked up from germline, CDR1 is KGHDR and CDR2 is SFDVKD.

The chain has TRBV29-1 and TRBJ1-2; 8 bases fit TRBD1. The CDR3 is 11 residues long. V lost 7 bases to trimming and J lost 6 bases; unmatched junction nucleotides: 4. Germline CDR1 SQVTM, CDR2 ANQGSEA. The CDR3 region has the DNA TGCAGCGCCCCGACAGGGGATGGCTACACCTTC. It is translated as CSAPTGDGYTF.

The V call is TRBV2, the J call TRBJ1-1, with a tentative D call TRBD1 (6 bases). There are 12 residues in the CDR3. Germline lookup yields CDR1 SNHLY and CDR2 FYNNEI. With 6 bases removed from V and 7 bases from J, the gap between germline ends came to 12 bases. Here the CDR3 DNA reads TGTGCCAGCAGGCAACAGGGTTATGAAGCTTTCTTT. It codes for CASRQQGYEAFF.

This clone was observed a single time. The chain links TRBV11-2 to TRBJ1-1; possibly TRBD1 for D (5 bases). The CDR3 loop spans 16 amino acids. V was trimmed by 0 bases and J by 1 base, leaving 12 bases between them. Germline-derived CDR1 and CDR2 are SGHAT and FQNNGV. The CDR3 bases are TGTGCCAGCAGCTTAGATAGGGTAAGGGGGAACACTGAAGCTTTCTTT. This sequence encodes CASSLDRVRGNTEAFF.

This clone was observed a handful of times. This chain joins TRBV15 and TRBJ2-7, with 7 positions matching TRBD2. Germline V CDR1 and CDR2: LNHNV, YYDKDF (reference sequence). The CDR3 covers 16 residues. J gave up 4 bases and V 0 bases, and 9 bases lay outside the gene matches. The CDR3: CATSREDAGERYEQYF. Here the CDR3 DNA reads TGTGCCACCAGCAGAGAGGACGCGGGGGAGAGATACGAGCAGTACTTC.

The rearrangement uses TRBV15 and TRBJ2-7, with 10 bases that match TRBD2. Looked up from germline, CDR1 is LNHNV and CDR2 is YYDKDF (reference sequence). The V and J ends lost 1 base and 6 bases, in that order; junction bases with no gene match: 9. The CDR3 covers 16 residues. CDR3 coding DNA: TGTGCCACCAGCAGAGGGGTTTCGGGACTAGCGATCGAGCAGTACTTC. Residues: CATSRGVSGLAIEQYF.

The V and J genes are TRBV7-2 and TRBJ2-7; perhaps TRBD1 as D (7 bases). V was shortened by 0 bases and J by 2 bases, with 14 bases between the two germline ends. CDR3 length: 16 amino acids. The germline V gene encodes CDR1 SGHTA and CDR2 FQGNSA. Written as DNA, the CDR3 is TGTGCCAGCAGCTTAGCCGCCTCAGGGGGGCCCTACGAGCAGTACTTC. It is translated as CASSLAASGGPYEQYF.

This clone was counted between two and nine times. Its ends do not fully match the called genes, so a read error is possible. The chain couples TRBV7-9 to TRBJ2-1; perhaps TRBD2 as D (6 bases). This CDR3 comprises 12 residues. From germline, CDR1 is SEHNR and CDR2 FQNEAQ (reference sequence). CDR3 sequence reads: CASSLKETGVVF. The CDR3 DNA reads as TGTGCCAGCAGCTTAAAAGAGACGGGGGTTGTCTTC.

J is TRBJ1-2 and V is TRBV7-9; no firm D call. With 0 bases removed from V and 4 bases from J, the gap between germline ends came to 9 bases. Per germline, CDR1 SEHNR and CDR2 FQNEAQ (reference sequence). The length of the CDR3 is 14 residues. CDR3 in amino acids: CASSLASGAYGYTF. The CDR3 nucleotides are TGTGCCAGCAGCTTAGCGTCAGGCGCCTATGGCTACACCTTC.